This T cell receptor (beta chain) was found in a study of T cell responses to AZD1222 COVID-19 vaccine. Using immunoSEQ multiplex PCR, the repertoire was profiled, and TCRdb retains in-frame clones only, with some absent. Among about 150,000 clones, around 85% were seen once, and the ten largest hold approximately 5.1%. V dropped 3 bases and J dropped 5; count of bases not matched to a gene: 13. Germline lookup yields CDR1 DFQATT and CDR2 SNEGSKA (reference sequence). CDR3 length: 16 amino acids. The chain links TRBV20-1 to TRBJ2-5, with 9 bases matching TRBD2. The sample was peripheral blood, taken on day 0 of MenACWY control vaccination. The clonotype originates from an adult in good health. Here the CDR3 DNA reads TGCAGTGCTAGTCGGGCTAGCGGGACCTCCTGGGAGACCCAGTACTTC. Encoded protein: CSASRASGTSWETQYF.